This record concerns one T cell receptor beta chain sequence. Using immunoSEQ multiplex PCR, the repertoire was profiled, and TCRdb retains in-frame clones only, with some absent. The sample has roughly 380,000 clones, roughly 89% seen once. The data originate from a study of blood T cell repertoires in COVID-19. As for the study in general: Researchers got acute and convalescent COVID-19 samples from the United States, Italy and Spain.

Germline V gives CDR1 ENHRY, CDR2 SYGVKD. CDR3 length equals 14 residues. V lost 6 bases and J lost 0, with 11 bases in between. A Seattle source enrolled patients during active infection and followed them longitudinally. The TCR was taken from an older woman with COVID-19, enrolled during active disease. Sample: peripheral blood. V gene TRBV10-3 combines with J gene TRBJ1-1; D remains ambiguous. The CDR3 sequence is CAIREGGLNTEAFF. For the CDR3, the DNA is TGTGCCATCAGAGAAGGAGGCTTGAACACTGAAGCTTTCTTT.